The following is a T cell receptor beta chain sequence with its context. The target antigen is unknown. The data are from a study of lymphopenia after photon versus proton radiotherapy. Method: immunoSEQ multiplex PCR; TCRdb's copy keeps in-frame clones and lacks some. Found here are tens of thousands of clones, roughly 91% of them singletons; the top ten hold roughly 9.7%. The V gene end was trimmed by 3 bases and the J gene end by 8 bases; junction bases not matched to a gene: 2. The CDR3 contains 14 residues. Germline lookup yields CDR1 SNHLY and CDR2 FYNNEI. Findings and limits, study-wide: Larger post-nadir TCR diversity loss correlated inversely with survival in deceased patients. After lymphocyte nadir, photon-treated repertoires showed oligoclonal expansion, especially CD8+ Temra. Relative stability marked proton patients; photon patients lost diversity and naive cells. Only patients who died were analyzed for survival; proton advantage is unproven.

The receptor comes from a woman in her seventies with pancreatic cancer. Some clones in this sample may be carry-over from other donors' samples. The sequencing here drew on peripheral blood, taken from a patient treated with proton-based radiotherapy. This chain links TRBV2 with TRBJ1-6; 9 positions match TRBD1. CDR3 in DNA: TGTGCCAGCAGTGAGGACAGGGGTTATTCACCCCTCCACTTT. Translating it yields CASSEDRGYSPLHF. Full variable domain (outside the CDR3, taken from reference TRBV2 and TRBJ1-6): EPEVTQTPSHQVTQMGQEVILRCVPISNHLYFYWYRQILGQKVEFLVSFYNNEISEKSEIFDDQFSVERPDGSNFTLKIRSTKLEDSAMYFCASSEDRGYSPLHFGNGTRLTVT.